This T cell receptor beta chain originates from a study of post-analysis software for immune sequencing data. General observations from the study: Multiple sclerosis patients showed significantly lower normalized Chao1 diversity than controls did. Five TRBV segments appeared more often in patients than in controls, and TRBV5-6, TRBV5-1 and TRBV20-1 were among these.

Presence of unique molecular identifiers characterized the TCR beta cDNA libraries. Input amounts of about 0.85 to 11 million T cells were used. These gave 500,000 or so cDNA molecules, so each molecule approximated one T cell. TCRdb ran MiXCR on the PCR reads and lists one entry per CDR3 protein. The table includes 350,000 to 450,000 distinct CDR3 sequences, 30% to 40% detected once. Deletions cut 0 bases from V and 0 bases from J, with 11 bases between. Germline loops: CDR1 SGDLS, CDR2 YYNGEE. The CDR3 sequence is 16 residues long. Worth noting for this clonotype: Its target is unknown.

The clonotype was recovered from a girl aged 2-15 years with multiple sclerosis. Sequenced: blood. The rearrangement links TRBV9 to TRBJ2-3; D remains ambiguous. The CDR3 DNA reads as TGTGCCAGCAGCGTAGGGGCTCGTGCTAGCACAGATACGCAGTATTTT. This codes for CASSVGARASTDTQYF.